The clone carrying this T cell receptor (beta chain) came up a few times. Its antigen is unidentified. The sample originates from a study of blood T cells in healthy people across ages. A J-beta primer mix and a sample-barcoded 5' primer were used in a second PCR of roughly 6 to 11 cycles. TCRdb analysed the 5' RACE reads with MiXCR anew, one entry per CDR3 protein. The sample lists 550,000 to 750,000 distinct CDR3 sequences; around 21% were seen once. CDR3 length: 15 amino acids. The germline V gene has CDR1 SQVTM and CDR2 ANQGSEA. Isolation of PBMCs gave at least 6 million cells per sample. Broader study findings: Estimates of total diversity, which came from one million sequenced T cells, were considered to be underestimates. Reliance upon unsorted PBMCs precluded definitive naive versus antigen-experienced comparison.

Material: blood. The sequence was obtained from a man aged 70-80 years in good health. The chain recombines TRBV29-1 with TRBJ2-5, with 15 nucleotides matching TRBD2. Near its end, the DNA agrees better with TRBJ2-1, so the J call may be wrong. The CDR3 sequence: CSAGSGLAGGNEQFF. Here the CDR3 DNA reads TGCAGCGCCGGGTCTGGACTAGCGGGAGGGAATGAGCAGTTCTTC.